The 27 T cell receptor beta chains below were found in one sample sequenced in a study of blood T cell repertoires in COVID-19. The protocol was immunoSEQ multiplex PCR, while the TCRdb copy is restricted to in-frame clones and leaves out a portion. The table shows 120,000 or so clones, with 80% to 85% occurring only once. Sequencing was carried out using PBMCs or T cells enriched from blood (not recorded which). These receptor sequences come from a woman aged 25-40 years who had recovered from COVID-19.

DNA of the CDR3: TGTGCCATCAGTTCCCTAGCGGGGGAATACAATGAGCAGTTCTTC. It encodes CAISSLAGEYNEQFF. This chain links TRBV10-3 with TRBJ2-1; 10 positions match TRBD2. J gave up 4 bases and V 5 bases, and 5 bases lay outside the gene matches. The CDR3 is 15 residues long. Looked up from germline, CDR1 is ENHRY and CDR2 is SYGVKD.

The chain links TRBV5-1 to TRBJ2-6, with no clear D. Germline V gives CDR1 SGHRS, CDR2 YFSETQ. V lost 0 bases, J lost 0 bases, and 7 bases lay in between. This CDR3 region has 16 residues. CDR3 nucleotides: TGCGCCAGCAGCTTGGAATTGGCCTCTGGGGCCAACGTCCTGACTTTC. This sequence encodes CASSLELASGANVLTF. The full variable domain, its missing parts supplied by reference TRBV5-1 and TRBJ2-6, is KAGVTQTPRYLIKTRGQQVTLSCSPISGHRSVSWYQQTPGQGLQFLFEYFSETQRNKGNFPGRFSGRQFSNSRSEMNVSTLELGDSALYLCASSLELASGANVLTFGAGSRLTVL.

The chain uses TRBV4-1 and TRBJ1-1; D may be TRBD1 (6 bases). CDR3 length equals 13 residues. V lost 3 bases to trimming and J lost 5 bases, with 10 bases between them. CDR1 is MGHRA, CDR2 YSYEKL, per germline. Here the CDR3 DNA reads TGCGCCAGCAGCCACCCAGGGGTGACTGAAGCTTTCTTT. Translated, it gives CASSHPGVTEAFF.

V is TRBV6-8 and J is TRBJ2-1; 9 bases map to TRBD2. Germline assignment: CDR1 MNHGY and CDR2 SAAAGT. V lost 6 bases to trimming and J lost 4 bases; unmatched junction nucleotides: 10. This CDR3 is 16 amino acids long. The CDR3 DNA is TGTGCCAGCAGGATTAGCGGGAGTGAGGGGTACAATGAGCAGTTCTTC. Translation gives CASRISGSEGYNEQFF.

The chain is built from TRBV13 and TRBJ2-7, with D possibly matching TRBD1 (7 bases). Between the trimmed V and J ends, which lost 5 bases and 7 bases, there was a span of 9 bases. The CDR3 covers 11 residues. Germline values: CDR1 PRHDT, CDR2 FYEKMQ (reference sequence). Here the CDR3 DNA reads TGTGCCAGCAGCGCAGGGGGGGAGCAGTACTTC. Translating gives CASSAGGEQYF. The full variable domain, in which reference TRBV13 and TRBJ2-7 provide the parts outside the CDR3, is AAGVIQSPRHLIKEKRETATLKCYPIPRHDTVYWYQQGPGQDPQFLISFYEKMQSDKGSIPDRFSAQQFSDYHSELNMSSLELGDSALYFCASSAGGEQYFGPGTRLTVT.

The V gene is TRBV3-1 (or the pseudogene TRBV3-2), the J gene TRBJ2-7, with D maybe TRBD2 (7 bases). Germline CDR1 and CDR2: LGHDT and YNNKEL (reference sequence). V dropped 3 bases and J dropped 6 bases, with 27 bases sitting between them. This CDR3 is built from 18 residues. The CDR3 DNA sequence: TGTGCCAGCAGCCAGGACTCAGCTTGGGGGCGGGGGCCCTCCGAGCAGTACTTC. Translated: CASSQDSAWGRGPSEQYF.

The CDR3 nucleotides are TGTGCCAGCAGCCCTTTAGCGGGAGGGCCCGGAGAGACCCAGTACTTC. Protein sequence: CASSPLAGGPGETQYF. V is TRBV7-3 and J is TRBJ2-5, with 11 nucleotides matching TRBD2. Germline V gene data show CDR1 as SGHTA and CDR2 as FQGTGA. J was trimmed by 4 bases and V by 5 bases; bases with no gene match: 9. The CDR3 contains 16 residues.

The CDR3 loop is CASSQGLAGEATGELFF. The CDR3 nucleotides read TGTGCCAGCAGCCAAGGGCTAGCGGGAGAGGCCACCGGGGAGCTGTTTTTT. The chain combines TRBV4-2 with TRBJ2-2, with 10 bases aligning to TRBD2. Per the germline V gene, CDR1 is LGHNA and CDR2 is YNFKEQ. V lost 1 base, J lost 4 bases, and 6 bases stayed unmatched. This CDR3 comprises 17 residues.

V and J are TRBV7-2 and TRBJ2-7; possible D gene TRBD1, 6 bases. The CDR3 is 14 residues long. Germline V gene lookup returns CDR1 SGHTA and CDR2 FQGNSA. With 1 base removed from V and 2 bases from J, the gap between germline ends came to 9 bases. The CDR3 region has the DNA TGTGCCAGCAGCTTAGAGTGGACAGCCTACGAGCAGTACTTC. It codes for CASSLEWTAYEQYF.

A word on this clone: Compared with germline, one end of the junction differs, possibly owing to a read error. This chain links TRBV7-7 with TRBJ2-5, with TRBD2 matching over 7 bases. This CDR3 has 15 amino acids. Germline V lookup: CDR1 SSHAT, CDR2 FNYEAQ (reference sequence). DNA of the CDR3: TGTGCTAGCAGCGGGAACCGGGGGGACCAAGAGACCCAGTACTTC. This translates into CASSGNRGDQETQYF.

V is TRBV7-9 and J is TRBJ2-1; 8 bases map to TRBD1. CDR1 and CDR2 (germline): SEHNR, FQNEAQ (reference sequence). With V trimmed by 1 base and J by 9 bases, 8 bases remained unmatched. The CDR3 totals 15 residues. The CDR3 protein is CASSLGTGRTPEQFF. DNA for the CDR3: TGTGCCAGCAGCTTAGGGACAGGGAGGACCCCTGAGCAGTTCTTC.

The chain employs TRBV7-3 and TRBJ1-1, with TRBD1 identical over 7 bases. The CDR3 has 13 residues. Germline assignment: CDR1 SGHTA and CDR2 FQGTGA. Losses at the gene ends were 5 bases for V and 1 base for J; bases not matched to a gene: 1. DNA of the CDR3: TGTGCCAGCAGCCGGACAGGGAACACTGAAGCTTTCTTT. Encoded protein: CASSRTGNTEAFF.

This chain uses TRBV28 with TRBJ2-7; 9 bases match TRBD1. With 6 bases clipped from V and 3 bases from J, the junction kept 18 bases outside the gene matches. The CDR3 runs to 18 residues. Per germline, CDR1 MDHEN and CDR2 SYDVKM. CDR3 in amino acids: CASRGPGQGRLGGYEQYF. In nucleotides, the CDR3 is TGTGCCAGCAGGGGACCGGGACAGGGTAGGCTCGGTGGCTACGAGCAGTACTTC.

The V and J genes are TRBV4-1 and TRBJ2-5; D is possibly TRBD2 (5 bases). Trimming took 0 bases from V and 4 from J, leaving 9 bases between them. This CDR3 has 14 amino acids. The V gene's germline CDR1 is MGHRA and CDR2 YSYEKL. The CDR3 DNA follows: TGCGCCAGCAGCCAAGACCCTAGCAGAGAGACCCAGTACTTC. This translates into CASSQDPSRETQYF.

With regard to this clone: Just one base apart from a much larger clone, this may be a read error. The sample carries other DNA sequences with the same CDR3. The genes are TRBV3-1 (or the pseudogene TRBV3-2) and TRBJ2-3; 7 bases are a match to TRBD1. Germline loops: CDR1 LGHDT, CDR2 YNNKEL (reference sequence). Unmatched junction bases numbered 2, after V lost 1 base and J lost 4 bases. There are 14 residues in the CDR3. The CDR3 DNA reads as TGTGCCAGCAGCCAAGGAGGGGGCGCAGATACGCAGTATTTT. Amino acids: CASSQGGGADTQYF.

V is TRBV12-3 or TRBV12-4 and J is TRBJ2-1, with a tentative D call TRBD1 (5 bases). This CDR3 is built from 13 residues. V was shortened by 5 bases and J by 6 bases, with 11 bases between the two germline ends. This CDR3 reads CASSPTQANEQFF. CDR3 coding DNA: TGTGCCAGCAGTCCAACACAGGCCAATGAGCAGTTCTTC.

The chain links TRBV4-2 to TRBJ1-1; a weak D match, TRBD1 (6 bases). V was pared by 4 bases and J by 1 base, with 7 bases between. This CDR3 comprises 13 residues. Germline V gene sequence: CDR1 LGHNA, CDR2 YNFKEQ. CDR3 coding DNA: TGTGCCAGCAGCCCGACAGGGAACACTGAAGCTTTCTTT. Protein sequence: CASSPTGNTEAFF.

The CDR3 loop is CASSQVDRAIKNIQYF. For the CDR3, the DNA is TGCGCCAGCAGCCAAGTGGACAGGGCCATCAAAAACATTCAGTACTTC. This chain joins TRBV4-3 and TRBJ2-4; the match to TRBD1 covers 8 bases. The CDR3 has 16 residues. Germline V gene data show CDR1 as LGHNA and CDR2 as YSLEER. Unmatched junction bases numbered 5, after V lost 1 base and J lost 3 bases.

This clone was counted between two and nine times. CDR3 sequence (DNA): TGTGCCAGTAGTATCAGTCACCCCCCATATGGCTACACCTTC. This codes for CASSISHPPYGYTF. The chain carries TRBV19 and TRBJ1-2; D is unresolved. CDR1 and CDR2 (germline): LNHDA, SQIVND (reference sequence). This CDR3 contains 14 residues. V lost 3 bases to trimming and J lost 5 bases, with 13 bases between them.

Here the CDR3 DNA reads TGTGCCTGGGGTCAGCGGGAAAGAGATACGCAGTATTTT. It is translated as CAWGQRERDTQYF. The rearrangement joins TRBV30 to TRBJ2-3, with 7 bases lining up with TRBD2. V was pared by 5 bases and J by 5 bases, with 7 bases of the junction left unmatched. This CDR3 is built from 13 residues. Germline V CDR1 and CDR2: GTSNPN, SVGIG (reference sequence).

The rearrangement joins TRBV29-1 to TRBJ2-7; D possibly corresponds to TRBD1 (5 bases). Trimming shortened V by 6 bases and J by 3 bases, and 12 bases separated the two germline ends. CDR1 is SQVTM and CDR2 is ANQGSEA in the germline V gene. CDR3 length: 12 amino acids. The CDR3 region has the DNA TGCAGCGTCGGACATAGTGGCTACGAGCAGTACTTC. Its protein product is CSVGHSGYEQYF.

This chain connects TRBV30 to TRBJ2-5; TRBD2 matches at 8 bases. The CDR3 contains 15 residues. V dropped 4 bases and J dropped 4; count of bases not matched to a gene: 11. Germline V gene data show CDR1 as GTSNPN and CDR2 as SVGIG (reference sequence). The CDR3 DNA reads TGTGCCTGGACTTCAAAGGGGCTAGCGGGAGAGACCCAGTACTTC. Translation gives CAWTSKGLAGETQYF.

This chain connects TRBV7-8 to TRBJ1-5, with 9 bases identical to TRBD1. Germline V CDR1 and CDR2: SGHVS, FQNEAQ. V lost 4 bases to trimming and J lost 4 bases; unmatched junction nucleotides: 5. The CDR3 extends over 15 amino acids. In DNA, the CDR3 is TGTGCCAGCAGCTCGGACAGGGGCAAGAATCAGCCCCAGCATTTT. Translating gives CASSSDRGKNQPQHF.

The J gene is TRBJ2-2, the V gene TRBV7-2; D call uncertain. Germline assignment: CDR1 SGHTA and CDR2 FQGNSA. V lost 5 bases, J lost 5 bases, and 12 bases lay in between. This CDR3 has 14 residues. The CDR3 DNA reads TGTGCCAGCAGCCACCGCTCCGGGACCGGGGAGCTGTTTTTT. This translates into CASSHRSGTGELFF.

This chain links TRBV29-1 with TRBJ2-4, with D unresolved. Trimming left V 6 bases short and J 0 bases short, with 3 bases between. Germline-derived CDR1 and CDR2 are SQVTM and ANQGSEA. This CDR3 has 11 amino acids. Here the CDR3 reads CSVAAKNIQYF. The CDR3 DNA reads as TGCAGCGTGGCAGCCAAAAACATTCAGTACTTC.

The gene calls are TRBV5-1 and TRBJ1-2, with TRBD1 identical over 9 bases. Germline V gene lookup returns CDR1 SGHRS and CDR2 YFSETQ. The CDR3 has 14 residues. The V and J ends lost 1 base and 8 bases, in that order; junction bases with no gene match: 6. The CDR3 DNA reads TGCGCCAGCAGCTTGTCGTCTACAGGGGGCGGCTACACCTTC. It specifies CASSLSSTGGGYTF.

CDR3 sequence reads: CASSLDRVGRGYTF. Here the CDR3 DNA reads TGTGCCAGCAGCCTGGACAGGGTTGGGCGAGGCTACACCTTC. The V gene is TRBV7-2, the J gene TRBJ1-2, with 8 bases that match TRBD1. The CDR3 runs to 14 residues. V shed 5 bases and J 8 bases; nucleotides not matched to a gene: 10. Germline lookup yields CDR1 SGHTA and CDR2 FQGNSA.